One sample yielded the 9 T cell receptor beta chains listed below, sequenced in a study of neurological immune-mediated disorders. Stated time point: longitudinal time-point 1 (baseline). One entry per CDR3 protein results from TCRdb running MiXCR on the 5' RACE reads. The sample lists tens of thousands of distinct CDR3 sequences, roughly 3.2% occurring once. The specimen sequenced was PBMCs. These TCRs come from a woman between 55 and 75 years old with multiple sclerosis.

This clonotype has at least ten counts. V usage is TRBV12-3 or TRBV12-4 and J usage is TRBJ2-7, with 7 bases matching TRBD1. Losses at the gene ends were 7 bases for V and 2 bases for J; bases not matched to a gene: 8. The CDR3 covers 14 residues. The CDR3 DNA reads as TGTGCCAGCACTAAAACAGGGGACCCCTACGAGCAGTACTTC. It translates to CASTKTGDPYEQYF.

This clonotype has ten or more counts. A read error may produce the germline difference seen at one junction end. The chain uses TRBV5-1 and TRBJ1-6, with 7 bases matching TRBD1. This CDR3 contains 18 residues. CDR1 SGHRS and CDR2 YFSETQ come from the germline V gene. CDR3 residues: CASSLSFTGDPFPAPLHF. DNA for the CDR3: TGCGCCAGCAGCTTGTCCTTTACAGGGGACCCCTTCCCCGCACCCCTACACTTT.

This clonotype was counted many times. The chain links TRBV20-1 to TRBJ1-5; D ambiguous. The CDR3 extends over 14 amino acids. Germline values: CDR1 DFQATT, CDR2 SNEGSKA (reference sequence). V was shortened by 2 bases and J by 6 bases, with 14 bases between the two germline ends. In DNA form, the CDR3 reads TGCAGTGCTAGACCTGAAGGTTGGGGTCAGCCCCAGCATTTT. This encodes CSARPEGWGQPQHF.

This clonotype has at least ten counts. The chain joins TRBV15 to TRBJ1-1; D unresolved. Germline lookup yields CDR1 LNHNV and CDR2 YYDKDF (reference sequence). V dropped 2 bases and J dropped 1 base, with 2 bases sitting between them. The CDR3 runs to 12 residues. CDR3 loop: CATSRTNTEAFF. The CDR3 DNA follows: TGTGCCACCAGCAGAACGAACACTGAAGCTTTCTTT.

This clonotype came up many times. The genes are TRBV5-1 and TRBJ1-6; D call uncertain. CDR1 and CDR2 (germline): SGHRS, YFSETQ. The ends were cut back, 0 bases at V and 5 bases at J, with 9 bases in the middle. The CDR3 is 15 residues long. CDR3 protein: CASSLAGSHNSPLHF. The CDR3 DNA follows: TGCGCCAGCAGCTTGGCCGGATCCCATAATTCACCCCTCCACTTT.

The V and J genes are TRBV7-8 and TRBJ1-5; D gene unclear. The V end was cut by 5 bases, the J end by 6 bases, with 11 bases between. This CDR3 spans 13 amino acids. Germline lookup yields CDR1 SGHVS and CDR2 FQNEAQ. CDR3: CASSRLGSQPQHF. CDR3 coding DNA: TGTGCCAGCAGCCGGTTGGGTTCTCAGCCCCAGCATTTT.

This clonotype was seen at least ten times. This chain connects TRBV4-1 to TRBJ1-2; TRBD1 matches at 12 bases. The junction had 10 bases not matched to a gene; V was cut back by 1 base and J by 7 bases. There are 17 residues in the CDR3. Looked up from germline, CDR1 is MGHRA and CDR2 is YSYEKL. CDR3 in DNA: TGCGCCAGCAGCCAAGCGGGACAGGGGGCGCCCGCCCGTGGCTACACCTTC. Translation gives CASSQAGQGAPARGYTF.

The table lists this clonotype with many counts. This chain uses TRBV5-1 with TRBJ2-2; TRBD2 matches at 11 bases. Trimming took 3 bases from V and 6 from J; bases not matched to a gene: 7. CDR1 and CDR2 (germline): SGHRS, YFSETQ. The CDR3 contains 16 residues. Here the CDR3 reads CASSSTSGTLAGELFF. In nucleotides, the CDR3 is TGCGCCAGCAGCTCGACTAGCGGGACCTTGGCCGGGGAGCTGTTTTTT.

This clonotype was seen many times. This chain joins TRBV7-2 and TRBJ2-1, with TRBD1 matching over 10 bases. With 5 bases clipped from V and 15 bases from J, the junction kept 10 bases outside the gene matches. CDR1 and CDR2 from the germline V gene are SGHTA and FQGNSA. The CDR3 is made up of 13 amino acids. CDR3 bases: TGTGCCAGCAGCAAAGACCGGGACAGGGGTCGGTTCTTC. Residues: CASSKDRDRGRFF.